This TCR beta chain was sequenced in a study of blood T cell repertoires in COVID-19. Study overall: Researchers got acute and convalescent COVID-19 samples from the United States, Italy and Spain. In each case, the material was cDNA or gDNA derived from T cells, B-cell-depleted T cells, or PBMCs.

Per the original data handling: Estimates of nucleated cell counts were drawn from the amplification of reference gene primers. The repertoire was sequenced with immunoSEQ multiplex PCR; TCRdb's copy has only in-frame clones and lacks some. V, J and clone size derive from that table, while D and trimming were established from the DNA sequence. The data contain around 200,000 clones, approximately 85% of them seen just once; the ten biggest clones take up over 2.5%. Deletions cut 9 bases from V and 6 bases from J, with 13 bases between. The CDR3 extends over 12 amino acids. The germline CDR1 and CDR2 sequences are SGHRS and YFSETQ.

Sequenced material: peripheral blood. This chain connects TRBV5-1 to TRBJ2-1; no firm D call. This clonotype originated in a man aged 60-69 years with acute or convalescent COVID-19. This CDR3 is CATSLPGNEQFF. DNA of the CDR3: TGCGCCACCTCCCTTCCGGGCAATGAGCAGTTCTTC.